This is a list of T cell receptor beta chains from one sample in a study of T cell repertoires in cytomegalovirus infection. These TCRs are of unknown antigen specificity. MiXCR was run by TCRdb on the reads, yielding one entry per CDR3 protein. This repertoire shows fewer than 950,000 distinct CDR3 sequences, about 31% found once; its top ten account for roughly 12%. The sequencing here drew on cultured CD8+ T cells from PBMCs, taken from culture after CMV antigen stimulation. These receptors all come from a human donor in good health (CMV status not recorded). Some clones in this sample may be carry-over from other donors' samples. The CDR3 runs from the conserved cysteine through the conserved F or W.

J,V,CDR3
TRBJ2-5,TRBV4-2,CASSQGPVGSEETQYF
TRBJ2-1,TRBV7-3,CASSSSGGGPPYNEQFF
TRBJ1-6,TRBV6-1,CASSEWWDSANSPLHF
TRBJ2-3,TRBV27,CASSGLAARTTDTQYF
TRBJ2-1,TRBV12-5,CASGWGGPENEQFF
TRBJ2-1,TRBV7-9,CASSLALGGGYHNEQFF
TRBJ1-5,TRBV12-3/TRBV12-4,CASSRGTDNFNQPQHF
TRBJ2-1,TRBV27,CASSPFHLMRAGYNEQFF
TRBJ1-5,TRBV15,CATSRDLGLAARVIQPQHF
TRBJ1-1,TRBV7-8,CASNLVVRGRDTEAFF
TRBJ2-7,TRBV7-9,CASSPGTSDEQYF
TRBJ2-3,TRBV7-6,CASSLVAGDLTDTQYF
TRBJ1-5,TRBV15,CATSTLGVSNQPQHF
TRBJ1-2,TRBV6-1,CASSEFGQTFNGYTF
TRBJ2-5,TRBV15,CATSSGTGVWETQYF
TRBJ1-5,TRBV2,CASSEIKRPQHF
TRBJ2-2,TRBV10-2,CASRAGQGATGELFF
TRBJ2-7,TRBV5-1,CASSVDPVTGSYEQYF
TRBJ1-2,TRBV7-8,CASSLVGTGNYGYTF
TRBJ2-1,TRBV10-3,CAISDTYPGTGSSEQFF
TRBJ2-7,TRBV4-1,CASSQDPGQGREQYF
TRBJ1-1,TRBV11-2,CASSSWTGNNTEAFF
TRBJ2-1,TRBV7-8,CASSKQRKGAYNEQFF
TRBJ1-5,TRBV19,CASRFAGVPQSPQHF
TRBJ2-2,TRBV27,CASTMFSVNTGELFF
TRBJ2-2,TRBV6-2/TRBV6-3,CASSSTGTENTGELSF
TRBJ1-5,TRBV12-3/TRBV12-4,CASSSQVNQPQHF
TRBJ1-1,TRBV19,CASSVSENTEAFF
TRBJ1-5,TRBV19,CASSRGAAANQPQHF
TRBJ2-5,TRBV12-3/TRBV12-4,CASSPAGVETQYF
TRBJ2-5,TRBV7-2,CASSLGSLYRDGQETQYF
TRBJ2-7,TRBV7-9,CASSLKAGTSSSYEQYF
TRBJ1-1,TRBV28,CASSPVRQGDTEAFF
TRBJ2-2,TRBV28,CASSSLAGANTGELFF
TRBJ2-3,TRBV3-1,CASSPFSGGATDTQYF
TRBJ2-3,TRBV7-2,CASSRRQSSTDTQYF
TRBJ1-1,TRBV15,CATSRGRQVQNTEAFF
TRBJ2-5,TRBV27,CASSWDSQETQYF
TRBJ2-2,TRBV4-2,CASSQDVAGGAGELFF
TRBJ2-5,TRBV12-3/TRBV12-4,CASRGPDRGGTQYF
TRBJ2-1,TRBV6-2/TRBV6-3,CASSYSGGGPYNEQFF
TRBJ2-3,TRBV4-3,CASSQVTATDTQYF
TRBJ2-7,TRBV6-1,CASQVSYEQYF
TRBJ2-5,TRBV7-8,CASSFGEYGSKDSPQETQYF
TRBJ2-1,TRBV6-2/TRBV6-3,CASSYPTGPSYNEQFF